This record concerns one TCR beta chain sequence. Its cognate antigen is unknown. The data derive from a study of cytomegalovirus exposure and HLA in healthy donors. Study conclusions and caveats: In a later analysis, DRB1 alleles had the most associated TCRs; HLA-C alleles the fewest. A few chains linked to CMV were shown in vitro to be specific for CMV antigens.

The CDR3 contains 16 residues. Per the germline V gene, CDR1 is SGHAT and CDR2 is FQNNGV. The ends lost 6 bases at V and 4 bases at J; junction bases unmatched: 15. A multiplex PCR was run with 60 Vbeta primers and 13 Jbeta primers. Clones were sequenced by immunoSEQ multiplex PCR, and TCRdb holds only the in-frame ones, with some missing. Seen here are about 130,000 clones, roughly 85% observed once, and the top ten hold roughly 6.8%. The material sequenced was PBMCs. The chain combines TRBV11-2 with TRBJ2-7; TRBD2 agrees at 7 bases. This sequence was found in a middle-aged man in good health and CMV-seropositive. The CDR3 sequence: CASSFPVGPSGYEQYF. CDR3 nucleotide sequence: TGTGCCAGCAGTTTCCCGGTAGGGCCTAGCGGTTACGAGCAGTACTTC. The variable domain in full, completed from reference TRBV11-2 and TRBJ2-7, reads EAGVAQSPRYKIIEKRQSVAFWCNPISGHATLYWYQQILGQGPKLLIQFQNNGVVDDSQLPKDRFSAERLKGVDSTLKIQPAKLEDSAVYLCASSFPVGPSGYEQYFGPGTRLTVT.